Listed here are 25 T cell receptor beta chains from one sample, sequenced in a study of post-analysis software for immune sequencing data. Study observations and caveats: In patients, about five TRBV segments were more frequent than in controls, with TRBV5-6, TRBV5-1 and TRBV20-1 among them.

The TCR beta cDNA libraries carried unique molecular identifiers. One entry per CDR3 protein, called by TCRdb with MiXCR from the PCR reads. Altogether about 260,000 distinct CDR3 sequences are present, around 34% being singletons, with the ten largest covering approximately 4.6%. Their antigens are not known. What was sequenced was blood. All receptors come from a girl under 18 with multiple sclerosis.

Many counts were recorded for this clonotype. CDR3 region: CASSLGAADTQYF. As DNA, the CDR3 is TGTGCCAGCAGCTTAGGAGCGGCAGATACGCAGTATTTT. This chain connects TRBV7-2 to TRBJ2-3, with a weak D call TRBD2 (5 bases). The germline gives CDR1 SGHTA, CDR2 FQGNSA. The ends were cut back, 1 base at V and 4 bases at J, with 6 bases in the middle. CDR3 size: 13 residues.

The CDR3 reads CASSQVPLGNEQFF. The CDR3 DNA sequence: TGCGCCAGCAGCCAAGTTCCCTTGGGGAATGAGCAGTTCTTC. The chain carries TRBV4-3 and TRBJ2-1, with D unresolved. Trimming left V 1 base short and J 7 bases short, with 11 bases between. The CDR3 is 14 residues long. CDR1 is LGHNA and CDR2 is YSLEER in the germline V gene.

This clonotype was recorded many times. This chain connects TRBV12-3 or TRBV12-4 to TRBJ1-2, with TRBD1 identical over 8 bases. Trimming at V came to 4 bases and at J to 4 bases, leaving 2 bases not matched to a gene. The CDR3 loop spans 13 amino acids. This CDR3 reads CASSYRGSYGYTF. The CDR3 DNA is TGTGCCAGCAGTTACAGGGGGAGCTATGGCTACACCTTC.

The chain joins TRBV10-3 to TRBJ2-5; 8 positions agree with TRBD2. V was pared by 3 bases and J by 1 base, with 13 bases of the junction left unmatched. CDR3 length equals 18 residues. The germline V gene encodes CDR1 ENHRY and CDR2 SYGVKD. The CDR3 loop reads CAISEITSGDGIQETQYF. The CDR3 DNA is TGTGCCATCAGTGAAATAACTAGCGGAGATGGTATCCAAGAGACCCAGTACTTC.

The chain recombines TRBV29-1 with TRBJ1-5; TRBD1 might be the D (5 bases). The germline V gene has CDR1 SQVTM and CDR2 ANQGSEA. This CDR3 comprises 13 residues. Trimming pared 3 bases from V and 6 bases from J, leaving 12 bases between. CDR3 sequence (DNA): TGCAGCGTTGATGGGCAGGGCGGTCAGCCCCAGCATTTT. Protein: CSVDGQGGQPQHF.

Note on this clonotype: An end of the junction does not agree with germline; a read error may underlie this. CDR3 nucleotide sequence: TGTGCCACCAGCAGAGATGGACAGGGTAGCAATCGGCCCCAGCATTTT. This translates into CATSRDGQGSNRPQHF. The chain combines TRBV15 with TRBJ1-5, with 8 bases aligning to TRBD1. The CDR3 runs 16 residues. CDR1 is LNHNV and CDR2 is YYDKDF in the germline V gene (reference sequence). The full variable domain, its missing parts supplied by reference TRBV15 and TRBJ1-5, is DAMVIQNPRYQVTQFGKPVTLSCSQTLNHNVMYWYQQKSSQAPKLLFHYYDKDFNNEADTPDNFQSRRPNTSFCFLDIRSPGLGDTAMYLCATSRDGQGSNRPQHFGDGTRLSIL.

In DNA form, the CDR3 reads TGTGCCAGCAGCCGAAATTCGAAAGCGGTACGGGGAACCTACGAGCAGTACTTC. It is translated as CASSRNSKAVRGTYEQYF. The gene calls are TRBV21-1 and TRBJ2-7; the listed D gene, TRBD2, was not tested against the DNA. TRBV21-1 is an annotated pseudogene. There are 18 residues in the CDR3.

V usage is TRBV20-1 and J usage is TRBJ2-5, with 7 positions matching TRBD1. From germline, CDR1 is DFQATT and CDR2 SNEGSKA (reference sequence). The J segment lost 5 bases and the V segment lost 2 bases, leaving 2 bases of the junction unmatched. CDR3 size: 12 residues. CDR3 in amino acids: CSARQGVETQYF. CDR3 coding DNA: TGCAGTGCTAGACAGGGGGTGGAGACCCAGTACTTC.

The chain links TRBV6-2 or TRBV6-3 to TRBJ2-3, with 8 bases that match TRBD2. V shed 4 bases and J 2 bases; nucleotides not matched to a gene: 2. This CDR3 comprises 14 residues. Germline CDR1 reads MNHEY; CDR2 reads SVGEGT. The DNA of the CDR3 is TGTGCCAGCAGTTGGCGGGGGGACACAGATACGCAGTATTTT. It yields the protein CASSWRGDTDTQYF.

The chain carries TRBV5-1 and TRBJ2-1; D remains unclear. Trimming pared 5 bases from V and 4 bases from J, leaving 16 bases between. From germline, CDR1 is SGHRS and CDR2 YFSETQ. The CDR3 totals 15 residues. In DNA form, the CDR3 reads TGCGCCAGCAGAGACGCGAGCGCGAGGTACAATGAGCAGTTCTTC. Amino acid sequence: CASRDASARYNEQFF. The complete variable domain, with remaining parts taken from reference TRBV5-1 and TRBJ2-1, reads KAGVTQTPRYLIKTRGQQVTLSCSPISGHRSVSWYQQTPGQGLQFLFEYFSETQRNKGNFPGRFSGRQFSNSRSEMNVSTLELGDSALYLCASRDASARYNEQFFGPGTRLTVL.

This clonotype was observed at least ten times. The chain links TRBV28 to TRBJ2-3; 7 nucleotides agree with TRBD1. Germline V gene sequence: CDR1 MDHEN, CDR2 SYDVKM. The CDR3 is 15 residues long. The junction had 4 bases not matched to a gene; V was cut back by 4 bases and J by 0 bases. Here the CDR3 DNA reads TGTGCCAGCAGTTCACCGGGACAGAGCACAGATACGCAGTATTTT. Amino acid sequence: CASSSPGQSTDTQYF.

The J gene is TRBJ2-5, the V gene TRBV12-3 or TRBV12-4; 10 bases line up with TRBD2. This CDR3 comprises 15 residues. J was trimmed by 2 bases and V by 6 bases; bases with no gene match: 6. CDR3 amino acids: CASSPLAGKQETQYF. The DNA of the CDR3 is TGTGCCAGCAGCCCACTAGCGGGGAAACAAGAGACCCAGTACTTC.

This clonotype was counted at least ten times. This sequence joins TRBV9 and TRBJ1-1; no definite D call. This CDR3 is built from 15 residues. Trimming cost V 4 bases and J 0 bases, with 13 bases left between them. The germline gives CDR1 SGDLS, CDR2 YYNGEE. CDR3 residues: CASSPTRGVNTEAFF. The CDR3 DNA follows: TGTGCCAGCAGCCCCACCCGTGGGGTGAACACTGAAGCTTTCTTT.

As to this clonotype: Just one base apart from a much larger clone, this may be a read error. The chain employs TRBV25-1 and TRBJ2-7, with TRBD2 matching over 7 bases. This CDR3 has 13 residues. Germline CDR1 is MGHDK and CDR2 is SYGVNS. Unmatched junction bases numbered 9, after V lost 6 bases and J lost 7 bases. For the CDR3, the DNA is TGTGCCAGCAGGGGGGAGGGCTACAATGAGCAGTACTTC. Translating gives CASRGEGYNEQYF.

V gene TRBV6-5 combines with J gene TRBJ2-1; TRBD2 matches at 9 bases. After removal of 4 bases from V and 0 bases from J, the junction contained 4 bases not matched to a gene. CDR1 and CDR2 from the germline V gene are MNHEY and SVGAGI. The CDR3 consists of 16 residues. CDR3 amino acids: CASSSVAGDSYNEQFF. In nucleotides, the CDR3 is TGTGCCAGCAGTTCGGTAGCGGGAGACTCCTACAATGAGCAGTTCTTC.

In its sample, this clonotype was seen many times. The V and J genes are TRBV4-1 and TRBJ2-5; 7 bases line up with TRBD2. The CDR3 contains 14 residues. The J segment lost 3 bases and the V segment lost 4 bases, leaving 5 bases of the junction unmatched. Germline loops: CDR1 MGHRA, CDR2 YSYEKL. CDR3 nucleotide sequence: TGCGCCAGCAGCCCGGACGGGGGGAAAGAGACCCAGTACTTC. Translation gives CASSPDGGKETQYF.

About this clonotype itself: A junction end diverges from the germline sequence, so it may reflect a read error. This sequence joins TRBV12-3 or TRBV12-4 and TRBJ2-1; no clear D gene. This CDR3 has 13 amino acids. The CDR3 loop reads CASSLGLLGERFF. CDR3 in DNA: TGTGCCAGCAGTTTAGGTCTGTTGGGTGAGCGGTTCTTC.

The chain combines TRBV25-1 with TRBJ2-5; no firm D call. Germline V CDR1 and CDR2: MGHDK, SYGVNS. This CDR3 is built from 13 residues. The germline V and J ends were trimmed by 7 bases and 4 bases, with 13 bases remaining between them. CDR3 DNA: TGTGCCAGCACCCCCAGGCACGGAGAGACCCAGTACTTC. Its translation: CASTPRHGETQYF.

The rearrangement uses TRBV12-3 or TRBV12-4 and TRBJ2-1; 16 positions match TRBD2. Unmatched junction bases numbered 3, after V lost 5 bases and J lost 5 bases. The CDR3 extends over 16 amino acids. The DNA of the CDR3 is TGTGCCAGCAGTCGTGGGACTAGCGGGAGGGACAATGAGCAGTTCTTC. Protein product: CASSRGTSGRDNEQFF.

The table lists this clonotype with many counts. CDR3 nucleotide sequence: TGTGCCACCAGTGATCGGAGGGGGGAGAATTACAATGAGCAGTTCTTC. Protein sequence: CATSDRRGENYNEQFF. This sequence joins TRBV24-1 and TRBJ2-1, with D perhaps being TRBD1 or TRBD2 (6 bases each). The CDR3 runs to 16 residues. V was pared by 3 bases and J by 4 bases, with 15 bases between. Germline CDR1 reads KGHDR; CDR2 reads SFDVKD.

The chain links TRBV7-2 to TRBJ2-3, with D perhaps matching TRBD2 (6 bases). This CDR3 spans 13 amino acids. Trimming left V 7 bases short and J 9 bases short, with 17 bases between. From germline, CDR1 is SGHTA and CDR2 FQGNSA. The CDR3 DNA sequence: TGTGCCAGCACCTTTGAAGGGACTGGGACGCAGTATTTT. This codes for CASTFEGTGTQYF.

The chain joins TRBV7-9 to TRBJ2-1; D not certain. Trimming cost V 2 bases and J 7 bases, with 6 bases left between them. The germline V gene encodes CDR1 SEHNR and CDR2 FQNEAQ (reference sequence). This CDR3 is built from 12 residues. CDR3 nucleotide sequence: TGTGCCAGCAGCTTAATCCAGAATGAGCAGTTCTTC. This translates into CASSLIQNEQFF.

The CDR3: CSARETSGRDEQFF. The CDR3 DNA is TGCAGTGCTAGAGAGACTAGCGGGAGGGATGAGCAGTTCTTC. The chain recombines TRBV20-1 with TRBJ2-1; 14 nucleotides match TRBD2. Germline CDR1 is DFQATT and CDR2 is SNEGSKA (reference sequence). V lost 0 bases, J lost 8 bases, and 0 bases stayed unmatched. The CDR3 has 14 amino acids.

In its sample, this clonotype was seen many times. The chain employs TRBV6-1 and TRBJ1-6; unclear D gene. CDR1 is MNHNS, CDR2 SASEGT, per germline. The CDR3 spans 14 residues. V shed 3 bases and J shed 7 bases, with 10 bases lying between them. This CDR3 is CASSEAAENSPLHF. For the CDR3, the DNA is TGTGCCAGCAGTGAGGCGGCGGAGAATTCACCCCTCCACTTT.

This clonotype was picked up a small number of times. One junction end does not reproduce the germline sequence, and a read error may be involved. The V and J genes are TRBV5-1 and TRBJ1-6; D is uncertain. The germline V gene has CDR1 SGHRS and CDR2 YFSETQ. The CDR3 covers 17 residues. This chain's CDR3 is CASSLEANPTYNSPPHF. CDR3 nucleotides: TGCGCCAGCAGCTTGGAAGCCAACCCGACCTATAATTCACCCCCCCACTTT.